This TCR beta chain was identified in a study of blood T cell repertoires in COVID-19. Study-wide context: T cells, B-cell-depleted T cells, or PBMCs provided the cDNA or gDNA that served as material.

Germline V gene lookup returns CDR1 SQVTM and CDR2 ANQGSEA. The CDR3 has 13 residues. Trimming took 6 bases from V and 4 from J; bases not matched to a gene: 7. Clones were read by immunoSEQ multiplex PCR, and TCRdb kept only the in-frame ones, dropping some. The table includes over 130,000 clones, more than 75% detected once. The source material was peripheral blood. V and J are TRBV29-1 and TRBJ2-7, with 9 positions matching TRBD1. This TCR was recovered from a human donor in a cohort sampled during active COVID-19. The CDR3 is CSVPGTGRYEQYF. The CDR3 DNA reads as TGCAGCGTCCCCGGGACAGGGAGGTACGAGCAGTACTTC.